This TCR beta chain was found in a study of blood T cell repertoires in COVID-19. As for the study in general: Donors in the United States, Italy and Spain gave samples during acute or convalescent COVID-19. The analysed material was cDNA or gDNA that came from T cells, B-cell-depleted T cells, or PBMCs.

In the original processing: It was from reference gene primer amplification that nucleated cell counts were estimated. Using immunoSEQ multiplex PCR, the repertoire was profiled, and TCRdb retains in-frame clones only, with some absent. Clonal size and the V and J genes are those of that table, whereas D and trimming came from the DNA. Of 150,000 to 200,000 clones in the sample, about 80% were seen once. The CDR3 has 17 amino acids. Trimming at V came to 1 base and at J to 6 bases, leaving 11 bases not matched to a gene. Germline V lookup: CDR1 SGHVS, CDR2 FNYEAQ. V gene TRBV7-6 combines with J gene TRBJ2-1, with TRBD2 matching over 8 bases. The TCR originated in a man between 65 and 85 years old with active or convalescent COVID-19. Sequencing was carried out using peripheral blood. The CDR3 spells CASSLEGWRGDGNEQFF. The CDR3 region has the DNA TGTGCCAGCAGCTTAGAGGGGTGGCGGGGGGACGGCAATGAGCAGTTCTTC.